This is a list of T cell receptor beta chains from one sample in a study of CD8 T cells in Susac syndrome. TCRdb re-derived calls from the immunoSEQ multiplex PCR reads in MiXCR, one entry per CDR3 protein. The top ten clones hold about 0.1% of a sample with 90,000 to 110,000 distinct CDR3 sequences, about 95% of them seen once. The sequencing input was CD4+ T cells from PBMCs. These receptors all come from a human donor in good health. Each CDR3 is given with its conserved first and last residue. D genes are given only for firm matches. Clone size is given for some rows only: seen once, a few or many times, or a class if the clone is expanded.

j_call d_call v_call clone_size cdr3_nt cdr3_aa
TRBJ2-7 TRBD1 TRBV4-3 - TGCGCCAGCAGCCTGACAGGGGGCACCGCGAACTACGAGCAGTACTTC CASSLTGGTANYEQYF
TRBJ2-3 - TRBV9 - TGTGCCAGCAGCCCAAGCTGGGATACGCAGTATTTT CASSPSWDTQYF
TRBJ1-3 - TRBV7-9 once TGTGCCAGCAGCTTCATTAGGGGAAACACCATATATTTT CASSFIRGNTIYF
TRBJ2-3 TRBD2 TRBV7-2 - TGTGCCAGCAGCTTAGGACTAGCGGGCCATACGCAGTATTTT CASSLGLAGHTQYF
TRBJ1-4 TRBD1 TRBV5-6 - TGTGCCAGCAGCCTTCGGGACAGGAATGAAAAACTGTTTTTT CASSLRDRNEKLFF
TRBJ2-3 TRBD2 TRBV2 - TGTGCCAGCAGATTACTAGCGGGAGGCGAAGATACGCAGTATTTT CASRLLAGGEDTQYF
TRBJ2-7 - TRBV3-1 - TGTGCCAGCAGCCACAGGGACGAGCAGTACTTC CASSHRDEQYF
TRBJ2-3 - TRBV7-2 - TGTGCCAGCAGCTCTCGGAGGGGCATTTCAGATACGCAGTATTTT CASSSRRGISDTQYF
TRBJ2-2 TRBD1 TRBV6-6 - TGTGCCAGCAGTTGGGACAGGGTGGTCGGGGAGCTGTTTTTT CASSWDRVVGELFF
TRBJ2-7 - TRBV2 - TGTGCCAGCAGTATGGACCGATACGAGCAGTACTTC CASSMDRYEQYF
TRBJ1-1 - TRBV30 - TGTGCCTGGACCACTTTGGGGGTGGCTTTCTTT CAWTTLGVAFF
TRBJ2-4 - TRBV27 - TGTGCCAGCAGTTCTCTAAAGGGGCCTCAATCCAAAAACATTCAGTACTTC CASSSLKGPQSKNIQYF
TRBJ2-2 TRBD1 TRBV5-1 - TGCGCCAGCAGCACTACAGGGGCTGGCGGGGAGCTGTTTTTT CASSTTGAGGELFF
TRBJ2-6 - TRBV11-3 - TGTGCCAGCAGCGGAAGGGGATCTGGGGCCAACGTCCTGACTTTC CASSGRGSGANVLTF
TRBJ2-2 - TRBV25-1 - TGTGCCAGCAGTGAAAGCAGGGCGAACACCGGGGAGCTGTTTTTT CASSESRANTGELFF
TRBJ1-4 TRBD1 TRBV27 once TGTGCCAGCAGTCCACAGGGGTTTCGAGAAAAACTGTTTTTT CASSPQGFREKLFF
TRBJ2-7 TRBD1 TRBV12-3/TRBV12-4 - TGTGCCAGCAGCTACACGGGACAGGGGACCCACGAGCAGTACTTC CASSYTGQGTHEQYF
TRBJ2-7 - TRBV27 - TGTGCCAGCAAAGGGCGCCTGAGCTCCTACGAGCAGTACTTC CASKGRLSSYEQYF
TRBJ1-2 TRBD1 TRBV3-1 - TGTGCCAGCAGCCAGTTTACAGGGGGCTATGGCTACACCTTC CASSQFTGGYGYTF
TRBJ1-2 - TRBV28 - TGTGCCAGCAGCCGGACCTATGGCTACACCTTC CASSRTYGYTF
TRBJ2-1 TRBD2 TRBV18 - TGTGCCAGCTCAACAAGCGGGAACTACAATGAGCAGTTCTTC CASSTSGNYNEQFF
TRBJ2-1 - TRBV4-2 - TGTGCCAGCAGCCCCCCCTCTAGGGGTGACAATGAGCAGTTCTTC CASSPPSRGDNEQFF
TRBJ1-1 - TRBV19 - TGTGCCAGTAGTCCCCGGACCAGTATGAACACTGAAGCTTTCTTT CASSPRTSMNTEAFF
TRBJ1-4 - TRBV5-1 once TGCGCCAGCAGCTTGGGGGGACAAACTAATGAAAAACTGTTTTTT CASSLGGQTNEKLFF
TRBJ1-1 TRBD1 TRBV7-4 - TGTGCCAGCAGCCCCGACAGGGGTATCGCTGAAGCTTTCTTT CASSPDRGIAEAFF
TRBJ2-7 TRBD1 TRBV2 - TGTGCCAGCAGTGAAGGGACAGGGGGCGTCGACGAGCAGTACTTC CASSEGTGGVDEQYF
TRBJ2-5 TRBD2 TRBV20-1 once TGCAGTGCTAGAGAAGCGGGAGCGGTCTTGGGTCAGTACTTC CSAREAGAVLGQYF